A selection of T cell receptor beta chains follows, all from one sample in a study of blood T cell repertoires in COVID-19. Data came from immunoSEQ multiplex PCR; TCRdb stores just in-frame clones and leaves some out. Among 55,000 to 75,000 clones listed, 80% to 90% were seen once. The sequencing input was peripheral blood. These receptors originate from a man older than 75 with acute or convalescent COVID-19. Both conserved end residues are part of each CDR3. The D gene is left open where the match is weak. Clone size is given for some rows only: seen once, a few or many times, or a class if the clone is expanded.

TRBD1	TRBV4-3	TRBJ1-2	.	TGCGCCAGCAGCCGGGACAGGGGAGCTTATGGCTACACCTTC	CASSRDRGAYGYTF
TRBD1	TRBV5-1	TRBJ2-2	once	TGCGCCAGCAGCTGGGGGACAGGGTTATCCGGGGAGCTGTTTTTT	CASSWGTGLSGELFF
TRBD1	TRBV2	TRBJ1-4	.	TGTGCCAGCAGTAACAGGGGAGAGGGCCAAAAACTGTTTTTT	CASSNRGEGQKLFF
TRBD1	TRBV7-9	TRBJ2-3	few	TGTGCCAGCAGCACCCCCCAGGACAGGGGCATAACAGATACGCAGTATTTT	CASSTPQDRGITDTQYF
TRBD1	TRBV6-5	TRBJ1-2	.	TGTGCCAGCAGCCGGGACAGGGAAGCTAACTATGGCTACACCTTC	CASSRDREANYGYTF
TRBD1	TRBV5-5	TRBJ1-1	.	TGTGCCAGCAGCTCGACAGGGGGTGACACTGAAGCTTTCTTT	CASSSTGGDTEAFF
.	TRBV9	TRBJ2-3	.	TGTGCCAGCAGCTATGGGGCAGGAATGCTTAGCACAGATACGCAGTATTTT	CASSYGAGMLSTDTQYF
TRBD1	TRBV7-2	TRBJ1-2	.	TGTGCCAGCAGCTTTCTCCGGGACAGGGCTAACTATGGCTACACCTTC	CASSFLRDRANYGYTF
TRBD1	TRBV24-1	TRBJ1-2	few	TGTGCCACCAGCCGGGACAGTAACTATGGCTACACCTTC	CATSRDSNYGYTF
.	TRBV20-1	TRBJ1-2	.	TGCAGTGCTAACGGGGACTATGGCTACACCTTC	CSANGDYGYTF
TRBD1	TRBV5-1	TRBJ1-2	once	TGCGCCAGCAGCACCCGAGACAGGGACCTCAACTATGGCTACACCTTC	CASSTRDRDLNYGYTF
.	TRBV9	TRBJ2-2	.	TGTGCCAGCAGCGGTAGGGGGGGTGGCCCCGGGGAGCTGTTTTTT	CASSGRGGGPGELFF
.	TRBV7-8	TRBJ2-1	.	TGTGCCAGCAGCTTGTCGTTAGCGAGCTCCTACAATGAGCAGTTCTTC	CASSLSLASSYNEQFF
.	TRBV4-3	TRBJ1-4	.	TGCGCCAGCAGCCAAGAGCTCCGGGATGAAAAACTGTTTTTT	CASSQELRDEKLFF
.	TRBV28	TRBJ2-5	.	TGTGCCAGCAGTTTGTGGGGGCGAGAGACCCAGTACTTC	CASSLWGRETQYF
.	TRBV5-6	TRBJ1-1	.	TGTGCCAGCAGCCAACCACACGGGGGGGAAGCTTTCTTT	CASSQPHGGEAFF
TRBD1	TRBV7-9	TRBJ1-2	.	TGTGCCAGCAGCTTAACTACAGGGGACTATGGCTACACCTTC	CASSLTTGDYGYTF
TRBD1	TRBV4-1	TRBJ2-1	.	TGCGCCAGCAGCCCCCAAGGGGGCAACAATGAGCAGTTCTTC	CASSPQGGNNEQFF
.	TRBV12-3/TRBV12-4	TRBJ2-3	.	TGTGCCAGCCTGGCGGGGGCCACAGATACGCAGTATTTT	CASLAGATDTQYF
.	TRBV9	TRBJ2-3	few	TGTGCCAGCAGCCAATCCACAGATACGCAGTATTTT	CASSQSTDTQYF
TRBD1	TRBV5-1	TRBJ2-2	.	TGCGCCAGCAGCTTGAGCCAGGGGGCCGGCACCGGGGAGCTGTTTTTT	CASSLSQGAGTGELFF
.	TRBV19	TRBJ1-5	.	TGTGCCAGCGCCCCGTCGGGAGTGTGGTCGAACAATCAGCCCCAGCATTTT	CASAPSGVWSNNQPQHF
.	TRBV10-2	TRBJ2-3	.	TGCGCCAGCAGTGAGAGCCCGGGACTCCCCCGGGGAGATACGCAGTATTTT	CASSESPGLPRGDTQYF
TRBD1	TRBV9	TRBJ2-3	.	TGTGCCAGCAGCCTTAGACAGGGCCTAAGCACAGATACGCAGTATTTT	CASSLRQGLSTDTQYF
.	TRBV2	TRBJ2-7	once	TGTGCCAGCAGTCGTCAGGCTACCTACGAGCAGTACTTC	CASSRQATYEQYF
TRBD2	TRBV11-2	TRBJ2-7	.	TGTGCCAGCAGCTCCCTGACTAGCGGGAGGGCCAAAACCTACGAGCAGTACTTC	CASSSLTSGRAKTYEQYF
.	TRBV19	TRBJ1-1	few	TGTGCCAGTAGCGGGCAGGGTCACACTGAAGCTTTCTTT	CASSGQGHTEAFF
TRBD1	TRBV20-1	TRBJ2-1	.	TGCAGTGCTAGCCAGGGGGATGAGCAGTTCTTC	CSASQGDEQFF
.	TRBV7-3	TRBJ2-3	.	TGTGCCAGCAGCCTTATCACAGATACGCAGTATTTT	CASSLITDTQYF
.	TRBV20-1	TRBJ2-2	few	TGCAGTGCTAGTGACAGCGGGGAGCTGTTTTTT	CSASDSGELFF
TRBD1	TRBV19	TRBJ2-2	.	TGTGCCAGTAGTATCGTCCAGGGGGCGCCCACCGGGGAGCTGTTTTTT	CASSIVQGAPTGELFF
.	TRBV24-1	TRBJ2-5	.	TGTGCCACCAGTGATTACAGGAAAATGTGGGAGACCCAGTACTTC	CATSDYRKMWETQYF
.	TRBV6-2/TRBV6-3	TRBJ1-1	few	TGTGCCAGCAGTTACTCGGGATTGGGGAGGCTGAGGACTGAAGCTTTCTTT	CASSYSGLGRLRTEAFF
.	TRBV3-1/TRBV3-2	TRBJ1-4	many	TGTGCCAGCAGCCAAGCCAGGGAAAAACTGTTTTTT	CASSQAREKLFF
TRBD1	TRBV27	TRBJ1-5	.	TGTGCCAGCAGTTCGGGACAGAGGAATCAGCCCCAGCATTTT	CASSSGQRNQPQHF
TRBD2	TRBV7-9	TRBJ2-7	.	TGTGCCAGCAGCCCAGAGCGGGAGTGGTACGAGCAGTACTTC	CASSPEREWYEQYF
TRBD1	TRBV19	TRBJ1-4	once	TGTGCCAGTAATAGACGACAGGGTACTAATGAAAAACTGTTTTTT	CASNRRQGTNEKLFF
TRBD2	TRBV7-7	TRBJ2-5	.	TGTGCTAGCAGCTCCGGGACTAGCGGGAGGGGAGAGACCCAGTACTTC	CASSSGTSGRGETQYF
TRBD1	TRBV7-9	TRBJ2-2	.	TGTGCCAGCAGCGCCCTCGGACAGGGGGCCACCGGGGAGCTGTTTTTT	CASSALGQGATGELFF
.	TRBV24-1	TRBJ2-3	.	TGTGCCACCAGTGATTACACCAGCACAGATACGCAGTATTTT	CATSDYTSTDTQYF
.	TRBV2	TRBJ1-2	.	TGTGCCAGCAGCGATTCTCATTGGGGGCCTAACTATGGCTACACCTTC	CASSDSHWGPNYGYTF
TRBD2	TRBV5-4	TRBJ2-1	.	TGTGCCAGCAGCCCGGGACTAGCGGGAGGTTACAATGAGCAGTTCTTC	CASSPGLAGGYNEQFF
TRBD2	TRBV20-1	TRBJ2-7	medium-sized	TGCAGTGCTAGTACCGGGACTAGCGGTGCGGTGCAGTACTTC	CSASTGTSGAVQYF
.	TRBV5-4	TRBJ1-3	.	TGTGCCAGCAGCGTCGGGAGCCGACGGGACACCATATATTTT	CASSVGSRRDTIYF